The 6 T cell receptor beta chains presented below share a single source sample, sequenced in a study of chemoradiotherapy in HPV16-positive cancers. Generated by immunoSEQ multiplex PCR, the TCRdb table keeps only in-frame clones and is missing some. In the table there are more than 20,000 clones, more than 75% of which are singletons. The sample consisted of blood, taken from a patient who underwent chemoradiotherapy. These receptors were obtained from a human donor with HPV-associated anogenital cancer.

The CDR3 is CGVGLETQYF. For the CDR3, the DNA is TGCGGGGTTGGCTTAGAGACCCAGTACTTC. This chain connects TRBV20-1 to TRBJ2-5; no reliable D call. The CDR3 length is 10 residues. Germline-derived CDR1 and CDR2 are DFQATT and SNEGSKA (reference sequence).

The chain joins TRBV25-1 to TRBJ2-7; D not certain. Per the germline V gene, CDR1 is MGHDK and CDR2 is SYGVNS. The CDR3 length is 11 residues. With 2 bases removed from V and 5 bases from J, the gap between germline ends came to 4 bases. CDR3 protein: CASSEGNEQYF. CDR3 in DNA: TGTGCCAGCAGTGAAGGGAACGAGCAGTACTTC.

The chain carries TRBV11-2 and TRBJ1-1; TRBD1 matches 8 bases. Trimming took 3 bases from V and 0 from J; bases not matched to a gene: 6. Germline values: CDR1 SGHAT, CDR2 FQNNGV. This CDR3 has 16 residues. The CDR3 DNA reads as TGTGCCAGCAGCTTGGGGGACAGGATTATGAACACTGAAGCTTTCTTT. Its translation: CASSLGDRIMNTEAFF.

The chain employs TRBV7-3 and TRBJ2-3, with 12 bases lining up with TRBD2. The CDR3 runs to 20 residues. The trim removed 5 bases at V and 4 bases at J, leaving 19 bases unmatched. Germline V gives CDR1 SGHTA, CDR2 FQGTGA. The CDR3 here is CASSPGLAGPGGTLADTQYF. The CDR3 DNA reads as TGTGCCAGCAGCCCGGGACTAGCGGGTCCTGGGGGCACACTGGCAGATACGCAGTATTTT.

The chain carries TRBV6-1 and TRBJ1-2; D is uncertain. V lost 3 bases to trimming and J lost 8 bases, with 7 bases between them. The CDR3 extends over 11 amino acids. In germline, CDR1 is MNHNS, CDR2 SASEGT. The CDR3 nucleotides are TGTGCCAGCAGTGAGGGTAGGGGCTACACCTTC. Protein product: CASSEGRGYTF.

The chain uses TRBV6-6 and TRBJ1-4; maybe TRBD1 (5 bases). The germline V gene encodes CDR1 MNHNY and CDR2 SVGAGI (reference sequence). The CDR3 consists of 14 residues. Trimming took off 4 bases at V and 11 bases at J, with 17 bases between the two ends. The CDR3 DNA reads TGTGCCAGCAGTTGGGGCGGGGAGCCGTCGAAACTGTTTTTT. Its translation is CASSWGGEPSKLFF.